One and the same sample provided the 12 T cell receptor beta chains below, sequenced in a study of blood T cell repertoires in COVID-19. Libraries were prepared by immunoSEQ multiplex PCR; TCRdb keeps only in-frame clonotypes and omits some of them. The sample yields some 220,000 clones, roughly 80% seen once. The sequenced material came from peripheral blood. The receptors stem from a woman over 75 with active or convalescent COVID-19.

V usage is TRBV18 and J usage is TRBJ2-3, with TRBD2 matching over 10 bases. Trimming cost V 4 bases and J 5 bases; bases outside gene matches: 6. The CDR3 loop spans 15 amino acids. CDR1 and CDR2 from the germline V gene are KGHSH and LQKENI. The CDR3 DNA follows: TGTGCCAGCTCACGCGATCTAGCGGGAGTAGATACGCAGTATTTT. It is translated as CASSRDLAGVDTQYF.

The table lists this clone with a few counts. The chain carries TRBV6-5 and TRBJ2-7; possibly TRBD2 for D (5 bases). V lost 8 bases to trimming and J lost 0 bases, with 14 bases between them. The length of the CDR3 is 14 residues. CDR1 and CDR2 (germline): MNHEY, SVGAGI. The CDR3 loop is CASALTRISYEQYF. In DNA form, the CDR3 reads TGTGCCAGCGCGCTTACTAGGATCTCCTACGAGCAGTACTTC.

The gene calls are TRBV5-6 and TRBJ1-2; possibly TRBD1 for D (5 bases). CDR1 is SGHDT and CDR2 is YYEEEE in the germline V gene. Trimming cost V 1 base and J 1 base, with 11 bases left between them. CDR3 length: 15 residues. The CDR3 bases are TGTGCCAGCAGCTTGTTGGGGCCCCTTAACTATGGCTACACCTTC. It is translated as CASSLLGPLNYGYTF.

The DNA of the CDR3 is TGTGCCAGCAGCTTGTTGTGGCAATCTGGGGCCAACGTCCTGACTTTC. Residues: CASSLLWQSGANVLTF. The chain couples TRBV5-6 to TRBJ2-6, with no clear D. V lost 1 base and J lost 1, with 9 bases in between. The germline gives CDR1 SGHDT, CDR2 YYEEEE. This CDR3 region has 16 residues.

The rearrangement joins TRBV10-3 to TRBJ2-7, with TRBD2 as a possible D gene (6 bases). The V gene lost 7 bases and the J gene lost 6 bases, with 19 bases spanning the gap. This CDR3 has 14 amino acids. Germline lookup yields CDR1 ENHRY and CDR2 SYGVKD. CDR3 region: CAIKTRGLEGEQYF. In DNA form, the CDR3 reads TGTGCCATCAAAACCCGGGGATTGGAGGGCGAGCAGTACTTC.

Details on this clone: Other DNA variants within this sample encode the same CDR3. The CDR3: CASSSGTGNTGELFF. The DNA for the CDR3 is TGCGCCAGCAGCTCCGGGACAGGGAACACCGGGGAGCTGTTTTTT. The chain employs TRBV5-1 and TRBJ2-2; 8 bases are shared with TRBD1. Germline CDR1 is SGHRS and CDR2 is YFSETQ. V dropped 3 bases and J dropped 1; count of bases not matched to a gene: 2. CDR3 length: 15 residues.

This rearrangement joins TRBV12-3 or TRBV12-4 to TRBJ2-5, with 7 positions matching TRBD2. The CDR3 is made up of 13 amino acids. The junction had 5 bases not matched to a gene; V was cut back by 6 bases and J by 4 bases. The CDR3 protein is CASSTREAETQYF. DNA for the CDR3: TGTGCCAGCAGCACTCGGGAGGCAGAGACCCAGTACTTC.

The V gene is TRBV10-3, the J gene TRBJ2-7; 9 positions match TRBD1. Germline V lookup: CDR1 ENHRY, CDR2 SYGVKD. After removal of 11 bases from V and 7 bases from J, the junction contained 9 bases not matched to a gene. This CDR3 contains 12 residues. The CDR3 sequence: CAARDRDREQYF. CDR3 coding DNA: TGTGCCGCTCGGGACAGGGACAGGGAGCAGTACTTC.

The gene calls are TRBV28 and TRBJ2-3; D is perhaps TRBD2 (6 bases). Between the trimmed V and J ends, which lost 3 bases and 4 bases, there was a span of 14 bases. The CDR3 is made up of 15 amino acids. CDR1 MDHEN and CDR2 SYDVKM come from the germline V gene. The CDR3 here is CASSLSGSLSDTQYF. CDR3 nucleotide sequence: TGTGCCAGCAGTTTGAGCGGGTCTCTTTCAGATACGCAGTATTTT.

This clone was detected only once. The chain carries TRBV4-1 and TRBJ2-7; the D gene is possibly TRBD2 (6 bases). V was cut by 0 bases and J by 1 base, with 13 bases left in between. Germline values: CDR1 MGHRA, CDR2 YSYEKL. This CDR3 region has 16 residues. CDR3 sequence (DNA): TGCGCCAGCAGCCAAGACTTGCGGGGAATTTCCTACGAGCAGTACTTC. Its translation: CASSQDLRGISYEQYF.

This clone was observed a few times. The chain recombines TRBV19 with TRBJ1-4, with D perhaps matching TRBD1 (6 bases). The V end was cut by 5 bases, the J end by 3 bases, with 13 bases between. CDR3 length: 15 residues. From germline, CDR1 is LNHDA and CDR2 SQIVND (reference sequence). CDR3 bases: TGTGCCAGTAGTGGTGGGGGCATTGCTAATGAAAAACTGTTTTTT. Protein product: CASSGGGIANEKLFF.

V usage is TRBV7-9 and J usage is TRBJ1-2; 11 bases map to TRBD1. CDR3 length: 14 amino acids. Germline CDR1 SEHNR, CDR2 FQNEAQ (reference sequence). The V and J ends lost 1 base and 6 bases, in that order; junction bases with no gene match: 1. In DNA, the CDR3 is TGTGCCAGCAGCTTAGGGGGACAGGGGGATGGCTACACCTTC. It specifies CASSLGGQGDGYTF.